This entry describes one T cell receptor beta chain. This clonotype has ten or more counts. Its binding antigen is unknown. The sample holds no much larger clone one base away, and base qualities are not on file. This sample was taken from a study of T cells in Graves' hyperthyroidism and ophthalmopathy (dated by TCRdb to about 2019). Concerning the study at large: Peripheral blood samples were taken at the time of initial diagnosis, prior to any treatment. To identify TCR V-J signatures that set the groups apart, the researchers used a discovery cohort of 100 or so patients, made up of around 42 with Graves' ophthalmopathy and 57 with stable Graves' hyperthyroidism. In several Graves' hyperthyroidism patients, the study also compared T-cell repertoires from thyroid tissue with T-cell repertoires from blood. Prospective prediction of ophthalmopathy was tested in an independent validation cohort of under 20 hyperthyroidism patients and some 17 patients who later progressed to ophthalmopathy. The roughly 91 discovery patients were randomly split 7:3 into training and test sets. According to the paper, TCR Vbeta CDR3 sequencing was carried out on 135 peripheral blood samples, which came from under 50 ophthalmopathy, 70 to 80 hyperthyroidism and approximately 17 progressor patients. Following sampling, methimazole starting at 30 mg daily was given to hyperthyroidism patients, and high-dose intravenous methylprednisolone was given to ophthalmopathy patients. Study-level results and caveats: Ophthalmopathy was separated from stable hyperthyroidism by a 13 V-J signature model, with approximately 90% sensitivity and about 81% specificity obtained in cross-validation and 80%/75% obtained in testing. In validation, the model predicted progression to ophthalmopathy with approximately 71% sensitivity and approximately 78% specificity, a median of roughly seven months before onset. Most expanded thyroid clonotypes (frequency above 0.001) were also detected in blood, a finding suggesting that blood repertoires may reflect thyroid immune responses. No statistical method was used to fix the sample size in advance, and group allocation was not hidden from the investigators.

Ophthalmopathy patients had moderately to severely active disease, with a Clinical Activity Score of 3 or more, a NOSPECS grade of 4 or more, and a disease duration of less than 3 months. Any patient with an uncontrolled infection, another autoimmune disease, pregnancy or lactation was excluded. Diagnoses were based on clinical symptoms, serum thyroxine and TRAb, thyroid ultrasound and orbital computed tomography. PBMCs were isolated from 7.5 to 10 ml of fresh peripheral blood by Ficoll-Paque density gradient centrifugation. Total RNA was extracted using Trizol reagent, and RNA quality was assessed on an Agilent 2100 Bioanalyzer. TCR beta CDR3 regions were amplified from RNA transcripts. The first round of RT-PCR for the TCR CDR3 was performed with the HTBI primer set and the Qiagen OneStep RT-PCR kit. The libraries were constructed in a second round of multiplex PCR and then size-selected and purified. The libraries were sequenced on an Illumina HiSeq2000 using paired-end 100 bp reads. The paper's data handling went like this. SOAPnuke was used to process the raw data, with reads discarded if the reads contained adapters or uncalled bases, had a mean Phred below 15, or lacked an exact constant-primer or identifier match. High-quality paired reads were merged using COPE v1.2.5, and each unique nucleotide sequence was defined as a clonotype. MiTCR v1.1 was used to align the clonotypes against IMGT TRBV, TRBD and TRBJ reference segments. Analysis was restricted to V-J combinations with a frequency above 0.0001, which covered just over 98% of repertoires. A TCS score was defined as the ratio of F50 (clonal expansion) to E x V (chaos), with BLOSUM62-based TCRdist applied between CDR3 peptides within each V-J. Welch's t-statistics and random forest reduced roughly 500 V-J features to some 14, which were used in a naive Bayes classifier (R e1071). Using fastp at Q25 and MiXCR, TCRdb reprocessed the public reads and kept productive beta chains. Each record represents a unique CDR3 protein, reported with the most common genes and DNA among its rows. These V and J calls rely on TCRdb rather than the paper's analysis. Across this sample there are 560,000 or so distinct CDR3 sequences, with about 20% seen only once. 47% of the sample is in the top ten clones.

From its cysteine to its phenylalanine, the CDR3 spans 17 amino acids. Only the CDR3 portion is preserved as DNA: 51 bases, with reading frame beginning at the first base. Based on the germline V gene, the CDR1 and CDR2 sequences are SGHRS and YFSETQ. Relative to germline, V is missing 4 bases and J is missing 1 base, with 10 bases of the junction outside any gene match. This clonotype was sampled from a man between 35 and 55 years old with Graves' ophthalmopathy. Specimen: blood. The rearranged chain carries TRBV5-1 and TRBJ2-7; TRBD2 lines up with 11 middle nucleotides. The encoded CDR3 is CASSETSGGPRSYEQYF. The bases read TGCGCCAGCAGCGAAACTAGCGGGGGCCCTAGGTCCTACGAGCAGTACTTC.